This entry lists 3 T cell receptor beta chains sequenced from one sample in a study of blood T cell repertoires in COVID-19. Here immunoSEQ multiplex PCR was the method, and the copy in TCRdb shows in-frame clones only, minus some. The sample shows fewer than 200,000 clones, roughly 86% of them seen only once. The sample was peripheral blood. All receptors derive from a woman over 75 with COVID-19, enrolled during active disease.

The J gene is TRBJ2-2, the V gene TRBV7-2; perhaps TRBD1 as D (6 bases). The CDR3 has 15 residues. The germline gives CDR1 SGHTA, CDR2 FQGNSA. Trimming took off 3 bases at V and 3 bases at J, with 11 bases between the two ends. CDR3 nucleotide sequence: TGTGCCAGCAGCTTTGGACAGACCCACACCGGGGAGCTGTTTTTT. Translated: CASSFGQTHTGELFF.

The chain couples TRBV5-4 to TRBJ2-3; no firm D call. Germline lookup yields CDR1 SGHNT and CDR2 YYREEE (reference sequence). The CDR3 runs to 14 residues. Deletions cut 1 base from V and 2 bases from J, with 8 bases between. CDR3 sequence (DNA): TGTGCCAGCAGCTTGTCCAGGTTCACAGATACGCAGTATTTT. The encoded protein is CASSLSRFTDTQYF.

The rearrangement uses TRBV4-1 and TRBJ2-7; D perhaps matches TRBD2 (6 bases). Trimming cost V 4 bases and J 6 bases, with 13 bases left between them. Germline loops: CDR1 MGHRA, CDR2 YSYEKL. This CDR3 has 13 residues. The CDR3 region has the DNA TGCGCCAGCAGCCGGACTATCTCGGGCGAGCAGTACTTC. Encoded protein: CASSRTISGEQYF.